The rows below give T cell receptor beta chains drawn from one sample of a study of blood T cell repertoires in COVID-19. Method: immunoSEQ multiplex PCR; TCRdb's copy keeps in-frame clones and lacks some. The table records 60,000 to 85,000 clones, around 85% of them present only once. The sample consisted of peripheral blood. All receptors derive from a middle-aged man with active COVID-19. Each CDR3 is given with its conserved first and last residue. D genes are given only for firm matches. The listing skips clone size in some rows; elsewhere it reads once, few, many or a size class.

j_call | clone_size | d_call | v_call | cdr3_aa | cdr3_nt
TRBJ2-3 | once | TRBD2 | TRBV7-2 | CASSSEAGGPPDTQYF | TGTGCCAGCAGCTCCGAAGCGGGAGGTCCGCCCGATACGCAGTATTTT
TRBJ2-1 | NA | NA | TRBV5-1 | CASSLVQQNEQFF | TGCGCCAGCAGCTTGGTACAGCAAAATGAGCAGTTCTTC
TRBJ1-2 | NA | NA | TRBV30 | CAWNRDKANYGYTF | TGTGCCTGGAACCGGGACAAGGCTAACTATGGCTACACCTTC
TRBJ2-3 | NA | NA | TRBV7-2 | CASSLGGGRDTQYF | TGTGCCAGCAGCTTAGGGGGGGGCCGGGATACGCAGTATTTT
TRBJ1-1 | once | NA | TRBV5-5 | CASSLADSDTEAFF | TGTGCCAGCAGCTTGGCTGACAGCGATACTGAAGCTTTCTTT
TRBJ1-1 | NA | NA | TRBV9 | CASSVAAGPTEAFF | TGTGCCAGCAGCGTAGCGGCAGGGCCCACTGAAGCTTTCTTT
TRBJ1-5 | NA | NA | TRBV2 | CASSRQQGGNQPQHF | TGTGCCAGCAGTAGACAACAGGGCGGCAATCAGCCCCAGCATTTT
TRBJ2-2 | NA | NA | TRBV11-1 | CASSAAYTGELFF | TGTGCCAGCAGCGCGGCCTACACCGGGGAGCTGTTTTTT
TRBJ1-2 | NA | TRBD1 | TRBV11-3 | CASSAQGGTNYGYTF | TGTGCCAGCAGCGCACAGGGGGGAACTAACTATGGCTACACCTTC
TRBJ2-2 | NA | TRBD2 | TRBV27 | CASSFSSGRGNTGELFF | TGTGCCAGCAGTTTTTCTAGCGGGAGAGGTAACACCGGGGAGCTGTTTTTT
TRBJ2-2 | NA | TRBD2 | TRBV5-4 | CASRLTSGGPGELFF | TGTGCCAGCAGACTGACTAGCGGGGGCCCCGGGGAGCTGTTTTTT
TRBJ2-5 | NA | TRBD2 | TRBV2 | CASSERAGVKETQYF | TGTGCCAGCAGTGAACGTGCGGGAGTTAAAGAGACCCAGTACTTC
TRBJ2-2 | NA | TRBD2 | TRBV2 | CASTRGGNTGELFF | TGTGCCAGCACACGCGGGGGTAACACCGGGGAGCTGTTTTTT
TRBJ1-4 | NA | NA | TRBV7-8 | CASSFNPRGEKLFF | TGTGCCAGCAGCTTCAACCCGAGAGGTGAAAAACTGTTTTTT
TRBJ2-7 | NA | TRBD1 | TRBV5-1 | CASSLVTWGQTRPYEQYF | TGCGCCAGCAGCTTGGTAACCTGGGGACAGACCCGGCCGTACGAGCAGTACTTC
TRBJ1-6 | few | NA | TRBV4-3 | CASSPSTGHSYNSPLHF | TGCGCCAGCAGCCCGTCGACAGGTCACTCCTATAATTCACCCCTCCACTTT
TRBJ2-2 | NA | NA | TRBV7-2 | CASSERVTGELFF | TGTGCCAGCAGCGAAAGAGTTACCGGGGAGCTGTTTTTT
TRBJ2-3 | NA | NA | TRBV6-5 | CASSYGVGGTDTQYF | TGTGCCAGCAGTTACGGTGTGGGCGGCACAGATACGCAGTATTTT
TRBJ1-1 | NA | NA | TRBV29-1 | CTHMASGEAFF | TGCACCCACATGGCCTCGGGTGAAGCTTTCTTT
TRBJ2-7 | NA | NA | TRBV5-5 | CASSLRGESGEQYF | TGTGCCAGCAGCCTCAGGGGGGAGTCCGGCGAGCAGTACTTC
TRBJ1-1 | NA | NA | TRBV5-1 | CASSFSQNTEAFF | TGCGCCAGCAGCTTTAGCCAGAACACTGAAGCTTTCTTT
TRBJ1-3 | once | NA | TRBV27 | CASSLNSAGRSTIYF | TGTGCCAGCAGTTTAAACTCGGCAGGGAGGAGCACCATATATTTT
TRBJ2-2 | NA | TRBD1 | TRBV11-2 | CASISTGTGVSGELFF | TGTGCCAGCATCTCAACCGGGACAGGGGTTTCCGGGGAGCTGTTTTTT
TRBJ2-1 | NA | NA | TRBV27 | CASRSGQNEQFF | TGTGCCAGCAGAAGCGGCCAGAATGAGCAGTTCTTC
TRBJ2-3 | NA | NA | TRBV7-2 | CASSLGRDRDTQYF | TGTGCCAGCAGCTTAGGTCGAGATAGAGATACGCAGTATTTT